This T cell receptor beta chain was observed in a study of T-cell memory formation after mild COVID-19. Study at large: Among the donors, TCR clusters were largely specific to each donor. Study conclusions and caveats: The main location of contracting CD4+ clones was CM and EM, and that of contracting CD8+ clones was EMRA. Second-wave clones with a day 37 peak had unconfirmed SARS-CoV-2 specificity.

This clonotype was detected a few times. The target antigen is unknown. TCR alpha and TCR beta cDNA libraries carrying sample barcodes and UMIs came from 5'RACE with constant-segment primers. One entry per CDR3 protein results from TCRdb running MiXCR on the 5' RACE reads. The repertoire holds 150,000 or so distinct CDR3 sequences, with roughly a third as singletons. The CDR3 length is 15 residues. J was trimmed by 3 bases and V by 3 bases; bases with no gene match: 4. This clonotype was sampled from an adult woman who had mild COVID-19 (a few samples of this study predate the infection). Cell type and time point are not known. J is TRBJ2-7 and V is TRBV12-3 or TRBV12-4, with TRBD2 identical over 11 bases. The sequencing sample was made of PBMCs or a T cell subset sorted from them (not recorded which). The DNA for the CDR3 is TGTGCCAGCAGTTTTACGACTAGCGGGATCTACGAGCAGTACTTC. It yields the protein CASSFTTSGIYEQYF.